The clone carrying this T cell receptor (beta chain) appeared a few times. The data were obtained in a study of blood T cell repertoires in COVID-19. Study-wide context: COVID-19 samples, acute and convalescent, were from the United States, Italy and Spain.

Assay: immunoSEQ multiplex PCR; the TCRdb copy retains only in-frame clones and omits some. In the table there are 55,000 to 70,000 clones, roughly four fifths of which are singletons. This CDR3 has 12 residues. In germline, CDR1 is GTSNPN, CDR2 SVGIG (reference sequence). The J segment lost 13 bases and the V segment lost 2 bases, leaving 6 bases of the junction unmatched. The sequence was obtained from a woman aged 80 or over with acute or convalescent COVID-19. The sequenced sample consisted of peripheral blood. The rearrangement joins TRBV30 to TRBJ1-2; 11 bases fit TRBD1. The CDR3 spells CAWSSLDRGLTF. CDR3 DNA: TGTGCCTGGAGTTCCCTGGACAGGGGGCTCACCTTC.